A single sample gave rise to the 26 T cell receptor beta chains below, sequenced in a study of control samples from healthy donors and cancer patients. The repertoire was sequenced with immunoSEQ multiplex PCR; TCRdb's copy has only in-frame clones and lacks some. Of about 85,000 clones in the sample, nearly 90% are singletons; the top ten hold 5.5%. The specimen sequenced was blood. The receptors derive from a man aged 45 to 65 in good health.

The rearrangement uses TRBV12-5 and TRBJ2-5; 12 bases are shared with TRBD2. The CDR3 runs to 15 residues. Germline assignment: CDR1 LGHNT and CDR2 FRNRAP. Trimming removed 6 bases from V and 3 bases from J; junction bases left unmatched: 5. This chain's CDR3 is CASGVLAGGKETQYF. CDR3 DNA sequence: TGTGCTAGTGGAGTACTAGCGGGGGGCAAAGAGACCCAGTACTTC.

This rearrangement joins TRBV6-6 to TRBJ2-5; no definite D call. This CDR3 spans 16 amino acids. Trimming shortened V by 2 bases and J by 2 bases, and 15 bases separated the two germline ends. Per the germline V gene, CDR1 is MNHNY and CDR2 is SVGAGI (reference sequence). DNA for the CDR3: TGTGCCAGCAGTTACCCGACGACTCACCCACAAGAGACCCAGTACTTC. Its protein product is CASSYPTTHPQETQYF.

The chain has TRBV18 and TRBJ1-2; D remains unclear. The CDR3 is 12 amino acids. Germline values: CDR1 KGHSH, CDR2 LQKENI. The V end lost 3 bases, the J end lost 6 bases, and 8 bases lay between the germline ends. The CDR3, as DNA: TGTGCCAGCTCACCGGAGGTGGATGGCTACACCTTC. Translating gives CASSPEVDGYTF.

The chain carries TRBV7-8 and TRBJ2-1, with no clear D. V lost 0 bases to trimming and J lost 10 bases, with 10 bases between them. This CDR3 spans 13 amino acids. The germline V gene has CDR1 SGHVS and CDR2 FQNEAQ. CDR3 in DNA: TGTGCCAGCAGCTTAGCCACAGCATGGGAGCAGTTCTTC. It yields the protein CASSLATAWEQFF.

This clone was observed once. V gene TRBV6-2 or TRBV6-3 combines with J gene TRBJ2-3; 10 bases map to TRBD2. CDR1 and CDR2 from the germline V gene are MNHEY and SVGEGT. J gave up 5 bases and V 6 bases, and 5 bases lay outside the gene matches. This CDR3 has 14 residues. CDR3 bases: TGTGCCAGCAGCGATAGCGGGGGGCGAGATACGCAGTATTTT. As protein: CASSDSGGRDTQYF.

The V gene is TRBV3-1 (or the pseudogene TRBV3-2), the J gene TRBJ1-1, with no clear D. CDR1 is LGHDT, CDR2 YNNKEL, per germline (reference sequence). This CDR3 has 14 residues. V shed 4 bases and J shed 7 bases, with 16 bases lying between them. The chain's CDR3 is CASSRRAWGFEAFF. The CDR3, as DNA: TGTGCCAGCAGCCGTCGGGCATGGGGATTTGAAGCTTTCTTT.

The chain links TRBV19 to TRBJ2-3, with 7 bases identical to TRBD2. J lost 0 bases, V lost 8 bases, and 2 bases had no gene match. This CDR3 has 13 residues. Per germline, CDR1 LNHDA and CDR2 SQIVND (reference sequence). The CDR3 reads CASGRESTDTQYF. The CDR3 coding sequence is TGTGCCAGTGGGCGGGAGAGCACAGATACGCAGTATTTT.

The rearrangement links TRBV19 to TRBJ1-6; D unclear. Germline V gives CDR1 LNHDA, CDR2 SQIVND (reference sequence). V was cut by 5 bases and J by 6 bases, with 8 bases left in between. This CDR3 is built from 13 residues. CDR3 DNA: TGTGCCAGTAGTTTAGGGATTAATTCACCCCTCCACTTT. This codes for CASSLGINSPLHF.

The gene calls are TRBV11-3 and TRBJ1-4; 9 positions match TRBD1. Germline lookup yields CDR1 SGHNT and CDR2 YENEEA. This CDR3 has 15 amino acids. V lost 5 bases, J lost 8 bases, and 9 bases stayed unmatched. This CDR3 reads CASSLRDRDIEKLFF. The CDR3, as DNA: TGTGCCAGCAGCCTCCGGGACAGGGATATAGAAAAACTGTTTTTT.

V is TRBV28 and J is TRBJ1-1; 9 nucleotides line up with TRBD1. The junction had 2 bases not matched to a gene; V was cut back by 5 bases and J by 1 base. The CDR3 length is 14 residues. Per germline, CDR1 MDHEN and CDR2 SYDVKM. CDR3 protein: CASSEQGANTEAFF. CDR3 DNA sequence: TGTGCCAGCAGTGAACAGGGGGCGAACACTGAAGCTTTCTTT.

The J gene is TRBJ1-2, the V gene TRBV5-4; D is possibly TRBD1 (6 bases). Per germline, CDR1 SGHNT and CDR2 YYREEE (reference sequence). The CDR3 consists of 15 residues. Between the trimmed V and J ends, which lost 1 base and 0 bases, there was a span of 10 bases. CDR3 sequence reads: CASSLFDRTNYGYTF. As DNA, the CDR3 is TGTGCCAGCAGCTTGTTCGACAGGACTAACTATGGCTACACCTTC.

The rearrangement joins TRBV13 to TRBJ2-7; 7 bases are shared with TRBD2. After removal of 5 bases from V and 4 bases from J, the junction contained 8 bases not matched to a gene. Germline V gene data show CDR1 as PRHDT and CDR2 as FYEKMQ (reference sequence). The length of the CDR3 is 14 residues. Written as DNA, the CDR3 is TGTGCCAGCAGCCTCCGGATGGGGGGGTACGAGCAGTACTTC. Its translation is CASSLRMGGYEQYF.

As to this clone: This CDR3 is also generated by other DNA sequences in the sample. The V call is TRBV18, the J call TRBJ2-5, with unresolved D. The ends were cut back, 3 bases at V and 5 bases at J, with 7 bases in the middle. CDR3 size: 12 residues. CDR1 and CDR2 from the germline V gene are KGHSH and LQKENI. CDR3 sequence reads: CASSPRRETQYF. CDR3 DNA sequence: TGTGCCAGCTCACCGAGAAGGGAGACCCAGTACTTC.

V and J are TRBV30 and TRBJ2-6; D might be TRBD2 (5 bases). The CDR3 is 16 amino acids. V was cut by 3 bases and J by 1 base, with 13 bases left in between. The germline CDR1 and CDR2 sequences are GTSNPN and SVGIG (reference sequence). CDR3 protein: CAWRVGPGSGANVLTF. CDR3 coding DNA: TGTGCCTGGAGGGTAGGCCCGGGGTCTGGGGCCAACGTCCTGACTTTC.

The V and J genes are TRBV5-4 and TRBJ2-7; either TRBD1 or TRBD2 may supply D (5 bases each). V gave up 0 bases and J gave up 2 bases, with 9 bases separating them. The germline V gene has CDR1 SGHNT and CDR2 YYREEE (reference sequence). The CDR3 length is 14 residues. CDR3 DNA sequence: TGTGCCAGCAGCTTGGCGTTGGGGGCCTACGAGCAGTACTTC. Protein: CASSLALGAYEQYF.

The rearrangement joins TRBV5-1 to TRBJ1-2; D is undetermined. Trimming pared 1 base from V and 8 bases from J, leaving 12 bases between. This CDR3 contains 13 residues. Germline V gene data show CDR1 as SGHRS and CDR2 as YFSETQ. CDR3 sequence (DNA): TGCGCCAGCAGCTTGTTTGCAGGCAGGGGCTACACCTTC. Amino acids: CASSLFAGRGYTF.

This clone has only one observation. The CDR3 DNA follows: TGTGCCACTAGTGATATCTTGAACACTGAAGCTTTCTTT. Amino acids: CATSDILNTEAFF. The chain joins TRBV10-3 to TRBJ1-1, with D unclear. This CDR3 has 13 residues. Trimming shortened V by 10 bases and J by 0 bases, and 12 bases separated the two germline ends. Germline V gene sequence: CDR1 ENHRY, CDR2 SYGVKD.

This chain links TRBV3-1 (or the pseudogene TRBV3-2) with TRBJ1-1; TRBD1 is a possible D gene (5 bases). The CDR3 totals 15 residues. Germline assignment: CDR1 LGHDT and CDR2 YNNKEL (reference sequence). V was trimmed by 3 bases and J by 1 base, leaving 12 bases between them. This chain's CDR3 is CASSQGVRRNTEAFF. CDR3 coding DNA: TGTGCCAGCAGCCAGGGGGTCCGGCGGAACACTGAAGCTTTCTTT.

The V and J genes are TRBV19 and TRBJ2-5; TRBD1 might be the D (6 bases). The CDR3 extends over 16 amino acids. Germline V gene data show CDR1 as LNHDA and CDR2 as SQIVND (reference sequence). V was pared by 3 bases and J by 5 bases, with 19 bases between. CDR3 DNA sequence: TGTGCCAGTAGTATCACCCCAGGGCCTCAGGGGGAGACCCAGTACTTC. Translation: CASSITPGPQGETQYF.

V and J are TRBV5-6 and TRBJ1-6; perhaps TRBD1 as D (5 bases). The CDR3 length is 15 residues. Trimming removed 0 bases from V and 9 bases from J, with 13 bases in between. The germline V gene encodes CDR1 SGHDT and CDR2 YYEEEE. Here the CDR3 reads CASSLEVGGFSPLHF. The CDR3 nucleotides read TGTGCCAGCAGCTTGGAGGTCGGGGGGTTTTCACCCCTCCACTTT.

The chain employs TRBV20-1 and TRBJ2-7; TRBD1 is a possible D gene (5 bases). V lost 5 bases and J 3 bases, leaving 8 bases between the germline ends. The CDR3 contains 11 residues. Germline CDR1 DFQATT, CDR2 SNEGSKA (reference sequence). This CDR3 reads CSAAGNYEQYF. CDR3 sequence (DNA): TGCAGTGCTGCAGGGAACTACGAGCAGTACTTC.

The chain recombines TRBV12-3 or TRBV12-4 with TRBJ2-2, with D possibly being TRBD1 or TRBD2 (6 bases each). The CDR3 length is 11 residues. DNA for the CDR3: TGTGCGGAGGGGGATACCGGGGAGCTGTTTTTT. Translation gives CAEGDTGELFF.

The V call is TRBV6-5, the J call TRBJ1-2; tentative D call: TRBD1 (6 bases). The CDR3 has 13 residues. In germline, CDR1 is MNHEY, CDR2 SVGAGI. V lost 6 bases, J lost 0 bases, and 8 bases lay in between. The CDR3 DNA reads TGTGCCAGCAGACAGGGTTCTAACTATGGCTACACCTTC. It yields the protein CASRQGSNYGYTF.

This chain links TRBV19 with TRBJ2-6; TRBD2 is a possible D gene (5 bases). V lost 8 bases and J 0 bases, leaving 11 bases between the germline ends. The CDR3 extends over 15 amino acids. Looked up from germline, CDR1 is LNHDA and CDR2 is SQIVND (reference sequence). The CDR3 DNA reads TGTGCCAGTCGAGGGAGTCACTCTGGGGCCAACGTCCTGACTTTC. This gives the protein CASRGSHSGANVLTF.

This chain joins TRBV7-3 and TRBJ1-2, with D unresolved. Deletions cut 2 bases from V and 2 bases from J, with 12 bases between. The CDR3 is made up of 15 amino acids. CDR1 is SGHTA, CDR2 FQGTGA, per germline. The CDR3 sequence is CASSLEPGVNYGYTF. Written as DNA, the CDR3 is TGTGCCAGCAGCTTAGAGCCAGGTGTCAACTATGGCTACACCTTC.

J is TRBJ1-5 and V is TRBV25-1; 9 positions match TRBD1. Germline trimming cut 9 bases from V and 3 bases from J; bases unmatched to any gene: 12. CDR1 is MGHDK, CDR2 SYGVNS, per germline. The CDR3 runs 16 residues. In DNA form, the CDR3 reads TGTGCCAGGAGCAGTATAGGGACAGGGCACAATCAGCCCCAGCATTTT. Its protein product is CARSSIGTGHNQPQHF.